Listed here is a single T cell receptor (beta chain). Its antigen is as yet unknown. Clones were read by immunoSEQ multiplex PCR, and TCRdb kept only the in-frame ones, dropping some. The sample gives approximately 160,000 clones, 86% of which show up once; about 5.8% is in the top ten. The data originate from a study of cytomegalovirus exposure and HLA in healthy donors. Notes on the study in general: The authors confirmed in vitro that a few CMV-associated chains were specific for CMV antigens.

Looked up from germline, CDR1 is SEHNR and CDR2 is FQNEAQ (reference sequence). The CDR3 spans 16 residues. V shed 3 bases and J shed 3 bases, with 17 bases lying between them. The rearrangement joins TRBV7-9 to TRBJ1-2; D perhaps matches TRBD1 (5 bases). The sequence came from a woman in her 30s in good health and CMV-seronegative. Sample: PBMCs. CDR3 DNA: TGTGCCAGCAGCTTCACCGGGTCACAGGTCGACTATGGCTACACCTTC. Amino acids: CASSFTGSQVDYGYTF.